The rows below give T cell receptor beta chains drawn from one sample of a study of blood T cell repertoires in COVID-19. Using immunoSEQ multiplex PCR, the repertoire was profiled, and TCRdb retains in-frame clones only, with some absent. The data contain approximately 220,000 clones, 89% of them seen just once; the ten biggest clones take up around 3.7%. The sample consisted of PBMCs or T cells enriched from blood (not recorded which). The receptors here all came from a woman aged 30 to 39 with acute COVID-19. The CDR3 runs from the conserved cysteine through the conserved F or W. Each record gives: V gene, D gene, clone size, J gene, CDR3 protein, CDR3 DNA. A D gene is named only where the DNA matches it firmly. A row's size may be missing; if present it is once, few, many or a size class.

v_gene: TRBV6-5; d_gene: TRBD1; abundance: .; j_gene: TRBJ2-2; CDR3aa: CASSNGQGNTGELFF; CDR3nt: TGTGCCAGCAGTAACGGACAGGGTAACACCGGGGAGCTGTTTTTT
v_gene: TRBV24-1; d_gene: TRBD1; abundance: .; j_gene: TRBJ1-1; CDR3aa: CATSRGENTEAFF; CDR3nt: TGTGCCACCAGCAGGGGGGAGAACACTGAAGCTTTCTTT
v_gene: TRBV6-4; d_gene: .; abundance: .; j_gene: TRBJ1-5; CDR3aa: CASSDGRGHQPQHF; CDR3nt: TGTGCCAGCAGTGACGGCAGGGGCCATCAGCCCCAGCATTTT
v_gene: TRBV7-3; d_gene: .; abundance: once; j_gene: TRBJ1-5; CDR3aa: CASSLDRNQPQHF; CDR3nt: TGTGCCAGCAGCTTGGACAGAAATCAGCCCCAGCATTTT
v_gene: TRBV19; d_gene: TRBD1; abundance: .; j_gene: TRBJ1-4; CDR3aa: CASSSTGIGEKLFF; CDR3nt: TGTGCCAGTAGTTCGACAGGGATCGGTGAAAAACTGTTTTTT
v_gene: TRBV28; d_gene: .; abundance: few; j_gene: TRBJ1-5; CDR3aa: CASSVGGIYQPQHF; CDR3nt: TGTGCCAGCAGTGTCGGGGGGATCTATCAGCCCCAGCATTTT
v_gene: TRBV28; d_gene: .; abundance: .; j_gene: TRBJ2-7; CDR3aa: CASSSPSTVAYEQYF; CDR3nt: TGTGCCAGCAGTTCCCCCTCTACTGTAGCCTACGAGCAGTACTTC
v_gene: TRBV18; d_gene: .; abundance: .; j_gene: TRBJ2-7; CDR3aa: CASSPPIGGKDVEQYF; CDR3nt: TGTGCCAGCTCACCACCGATCGGAGGGAAGGACGTCGAGCAGTACTTC
v_gene: TRBV5-1; d_gene: .; abundance: .; j_gene: TRBJ1-2; CDR3aa: CASSLRGESYGYTF; CDR3nt: TGCGCCAGCAGCTTGAGGGGCGAGAGTTATGGCTACACCTTC
v_gene: TRBV3-1/TRBV3-2; d_gene: .; abundance: .; j_gene: TRBJ2-7; CDR3aa: CASSQAHTSYEQYF; CDR3nt: TGTGCCAGCAGCCAAGCGCACACGTCCTACGAGCAGTACTTC
v_gene: TRBV7-9; d_gene: .; abundance: .; j_gene: TRBJ1-3; CDR3aa: CASSSTDSYSGNTIYF; CDR3nt: TGTGCCAGCAGCTCAACGGACAGCTACTCTGGAAACACCATATATTTT
v_gene: TRBV6-5; d_gene: .; abundance: once; j_gene: TRBJ1-1; CDR3aa: CASSPDLNTEAFF; CDR3nt: TGTGCCAGCAGCCCAGACTTGAACACTGAAGCTTTCTTT
v_gene: TRBV18; d_gene: TRBD2; abundance: few; j_gene: TRBJ2-5; CDR3aa: CASSPRGTSGNMETQYF; CDR3nt: TGTGCCAGCTCACCACGAGGGACTAGCGGCAATATGGAGACCCAGTACTTC
v_gene: TRBV6-1; d_gene: .; abundance: .; j_gene: TRBJ2-2; CDR3aa: CASSEGAVSTGELFF; CDR3nt: TGTGCCAGCAGTGAAGGGGCAGTCTCTACCGGGGAGCTGTTTTTT
v_gene: TRBV7-8; d_gene: TRBD1; abundance: .; j_gene: TRBJ2-7; CDR3aa: CASSPGQGSAEQYF; CDR3nt: TGTGCCAGCAGCCCCGGACAGGGATCAGCCGAGCAGTACTTC
v_gene: TRBV24-1; d_gene: .; abundance: once; j_gene: TRBJ2-3; CDR3aa: CATSDLGTTASTQYF; CDR3nt: TGTGCCACCAGTGATTTAGGCACTACCGCTTCTACGCAGTATTTT
v_gene: TRBV28; d_gene: .; abundance: .; j_gene: TRBJ2-1; CDR3aa: CASSSWGDNEQFF; CDR3nt: TGTGCCAGCAGTTCCTGGGGAGACAATGAGCAGTTCTTC
v_gene: TRBV9; d_gene: TRBD1; abundance: .; j_gene: TRBJ1-2; CDR3aa: CASSVGGQGIINYGYTF; CDR3nt: TGTGCCAGCAGCGTAGGTGGACAGGGGATAATTAACTATGGCTACACCTTC
v_gene: TRBV13; d_gene: TRBD1; abundance: .; j_gene: TRBJ1-2; CDR3aa: CASTLGTGNYGYTF; CDR3nt: TGTGCCAGCACCCTTGGGACAGGGAACTATGGCTACACCTTC